The rows below give T cell receptor beta chains drawn from one sample of a study of T cell repertoires in cytomegalovirus infection. TCRdb passed the reads through MiXCR, listing each CDR3 protein once. In the table there are roughly 230,000 distinct CDR3 sequences, about 12% of which are singletons. The sequenced sample was PBMCs. Receptors originate from a human donor in good health (CMV status not recorded). Some clones in this sample may be carry-over from other donors' samples. Each CDR3 is given with its conserved first and last residue. A D gene is named only where the DNA matches it firmly. Rows give clone size only sometimes, using once, few, many, or a class for an expanded clone.

j_call v_call clone_size d_call cdr3_aa cdr3_nt
TRBJ2-7 TRBV28 few TRBD2 CASSSGTRTNEQYF TGTGCCAGCAGTTCCGGGACTAGAACTAACGAGCAGTACTTC
TRBJ1-2 TRBV29-1 few TRBD1 CSAWGTGTSNYGYTF TGCAGCGCCTGGGGGACAGGGACCTCTAACTATGGCTACACCTTC
TRBJ1-5 TRBV18 NA TRBD1 CASSRDRDNQPQHF TGTGCCAGCTCTCGCGACAGGGACAATCAGCCCCAGCATTTT
TRBJ2-7 TRBV4-3 few TRBD2 CASSQGQTSGRFEQYF TGCGCCAGCAGCCAAGGCCAGACTAGCGGGAGATTCGAGCAGTACTTC
TRBJ2-3 TRBV20-1 few NA CSPESLGTDTQYF TGCAGCCCCGAGTCGTTGGGGACAGATACGCAGTATTTT
TRBJ2-5 TRBV7-2 many NA CASSTQGFRSETQYF TGTGCCAGCAGCACCCAGGGTTTTAGGTCGGAGACCCAGTACTTC
TRBJ2-7 TRBV28 many NA CASTRGGAYEQYF TGTGCCAGCACAAGGGGAGGCGCCTACGAGCAGTACTTC
TRBJ1-4 TRBV7-2 many TRBD1 CASSLRWQGQDPNEKLFF TGTGCCAGCAGCTTAAGGTGGCAGGGACAGGACCCTAATGAAAAACTGTTTTTT
TRBJ2-7 TRBV15 few NA CATSRVRLGGGGYEQYF TGTGCCACCAGCAGAGTCCGTCTTGGGGGAGGAGGATACGAGCAGTACTTC
TRBJ1-1 TRBV2 many TRBD1 CASRWDSLNTEAFF TGTGCCAGCAGGTGGGACAGTTTGAACACTGAAGCTTTCTTT
TRBJ2-3 TRBV11-3 NA TRBD1 CASSLEGTGKADTQYF TGTGCCAGCAGCTTAGAAGGGACAGGGAAGGCAGATACGCAGTATTTT
TRBJ1-1 TRBV7-9 many TRBD1 CASSLDRGNMNTEAFF TGTGCCAGCAGCTTGGACAGGGGCAACATGAACACTGAAGCTTTCTTT
TRBJ2-3 TRBV7-2 many TRBD2 CASSSQRGPGDTQYF TGTGCCAGCAGCTCCCAGCGGGGGCCGGGGGATACGCAGTATTTT
TRBJ1-1 TRBV7-9 many NA CASSLPPGTTEAFF TGTGCCAGCAGCCTCCCGCCGGGGACCACTGAAGCTTTCTTT
TRBJ2-3 TRBV5-6 many NA CASSLRVATDTQYF TGTGCCAGCAGCCTCAGGGTAGCCACAGATACGCAGTATTTT
TRBJ1-1 TRBV29-1 NA NA CSVGKTVNTEAFF TGCAGCGTTGGTAAGACAGTCAACACTGAAGCTTTCTTT
TRBJ2-7 TRBV18 few TRBD1 CASSPFGTDYEQYF TGTGCCAGCTCACCCTTCGGGACAGACTACGAGCAGTACTTC
TRBJ1-6 TRBV7-2 many TRBD1 CASSSSGGEKSPLHF TGTGCCAGCAGCTCTTCAGGGGGCGAAAAATCACCCCTCCACTTT
TRBJ1-1 TRBV20-1 NA TRBD1 CSAGWDRNTEAFF TGCAGTGCTGGATGGGACAGGAACACTGAAGCTTTCTTT
TRBJ2-3 TRBV7-9 many TRBD2 CASSSGLGVNTQYF TGTGCCAGCAGCTCCGGACTAGGGGTAAATACGCAGTATTTT
TRBJ2-1 TRBV10-3 many TRBD2 CAISEQGSGPPYNEQFF TGTGCCATCAGTGAGCAGGGTAGCGGGCCCCCCTACAATGAGCAGTTCTTC
TRBJ2-7 TRBV28 few TRBD2 CASKRGGVGEQYF TGTGCCAGCAAACGCGGGGGGGTGGGTGAGCAGTACTTC
TRBJ1-1 TRBV7-2 many NA CASSLGYRVLPFF TGTGCCAGCAGCCTCGGATACAGGGTACTACCTTTCTTT
TRBJ1-2 TRBV7-9 NA TRBD1 CASSLQGGAGGYTF TGTGCCAGCAGTCTTCAAGGGGGCGCGGGCGGCTACACCTTC
TRBJ2-3 TRBV11-1 many NA CASSVGGPSTDTQYF TGTGCCAGCAGTGTTGGGGGGCCTAGCACAGATACGCAGTATTTT
TRBJ1-5 TRBV19 many NA CASSIAVSNQPQHF TGTGCCAGTAGTATAGCAGTTAGCAATCAGCCCCAGCATTTT
TRBJ2-7 TRBV7-2 many NA CASSFRGNEQYF TGTGCCAGCAGCTTCAGAGGGAACGAGCAGTACTTC
TRBJ1-2 TRBV19 NA NA CASGPGDVYTF TGTGCCAGTGGCCCAGGGGATGTCTACACCTTC
TRBJ1-6 TRBV11-3 few NA CASSLDVNSPLHF TGTGCCAGCAGCTTAGATGTCAATTCACCCCTCCACTTT
TRBJ2-7 TRBV19 many TRBD1 CASSATGGESYEQYF TGTGCCAGTAGCGCAACAGGGGGCGAGTCCTACGAGCAGTACTTC
TRBJ2-1 TRBV19 NA NA CASGSNNEQFF TGTGCCAGTGGCTCCAACAATGAGCAGTTCTTC
TRBJ2-5 TRBV19 NA NA CASSIGSTGETQYF TGTGCCAGTAGTATAGGCAGCACGGGAGAGACCCAGTACTTC
TRBJ1-5 TRBV6-6 NA NA CASSYSALGGGGNQPQHF TGTGCCAGCAGTTACTCGGCCTTGGGAGGGGGAGGCAATCAGCCCCAGCATTTT
TRBJ1-2 TRBV10-3 NA TRBD1 CAIGDQGAIYGYTF TGTGCCATCGGCGACCAGGGGGCGATCTATGGCTACACCTTC
TRBJ2-1 TRBV20-1 many NA CSAEPQANYNEQFF TGCAGTGCCGAACCACAGGCGAACTACAATGAGCAGTTCTTC
TRBJ2-3 TRBV20-1 many TRBD2 CSARDSGRAGTDTQYF TGCAGTGCTAGAGATAGCGGGAGAGCTGGCACAGATACGCAGTATTTT
TRBJ2-3 TRBV7-2 many TRBD2 CASSFKIRTSGKEDTQYF TGTGCCAGCAGCTTTAAGATCCGGACTAGCGGGAAAGAAGATACGCAGTATTTT
TRBJ1-1 TRBV4-3 many NA CASSIAGDGYTEAFF TGCGCCAGCAGCATAGCAGGGGACGGATACACTGAAGCTTTCTTT
TRBJ1-4 TRBV7-9 NA NA CASSLGTQPTNEKLFF TGTGCCAGCAGCTTAGGGACACAACCAACTAATGAAAAACTGTTTTTT
TRBJ2-5 TRBV20-1 few TRBD2 CSALGQLAKETQYF TGCAGTGCTCTCGGGCAACTAGCGAAGGAGACCCAGTACTTC
TRBJ1-1 TRBV29-1 few NA CSVEERSGAGNTEAFF TGCAGCGTTGAAGAAAGATCGGGGGCGGGGAACACTGAAGCTTTCTTT